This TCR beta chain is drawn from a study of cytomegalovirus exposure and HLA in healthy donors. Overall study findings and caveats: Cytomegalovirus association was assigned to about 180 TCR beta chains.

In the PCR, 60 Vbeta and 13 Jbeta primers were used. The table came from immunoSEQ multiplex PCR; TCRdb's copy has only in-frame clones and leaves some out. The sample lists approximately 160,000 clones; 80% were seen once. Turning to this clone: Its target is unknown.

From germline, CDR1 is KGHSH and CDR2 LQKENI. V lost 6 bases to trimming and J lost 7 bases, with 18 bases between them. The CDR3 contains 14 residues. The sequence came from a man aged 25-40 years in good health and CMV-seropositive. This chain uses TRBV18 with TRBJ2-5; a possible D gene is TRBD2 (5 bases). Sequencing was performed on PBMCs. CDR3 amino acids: CASSLKSQEATQYF. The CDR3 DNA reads TGTGCCAGCTCGCTAAAAAGCCAGGAGGCGACCCAGTACTTC.